The 15 T cell receptor beta chains presented below share a single source sample, sequenced in a study of OX40 agonist ivuxolimab in advanced cancers. Sequencing was performed with immunoSEQ multiplex PCR; in TCRdb, only in-frame clones are kept and a portion is missing. The sample records about 150,000 clones, 90% to 95% being singletons. The sample in question was CD4+ or CD8+ T cells sorted from blood, obtained in a trial of the OX40 agonist ivuxolimab. Receptor source: an adult with an advanced solid tumor such as melanoma, head and neck, liver or kidney cancer.

A few counts support this clone. This sequence joins TRBV5-6 and TRBJ2-7; D is ambiguous. Germline-derived CDR1 and CDR2 are SGHDT and YYEEEE. V lost 4 bases, J lost 0 bases, and 17 bases lay in between. The CDR3 consists of 16 residues. CDR3 loop: CASSPAVRRSSYEQYF. The CDR3 DNA reads TGTGCCAGCAGCCCCGCCGTACGGCGAAGCTCCTACGAGCAGTACTTC.

The chain carries TRBV6-6 and TRBJ1-2, with D hard to call. Germline V gene data show CDR1 as MNHNY and CDR2 as SVGAGI (reference sequence). V lost 8 bases and J 5 bases, leaving 21 bases between the germline ends. The CDR3 is 15 residues long. The CDR3 DNA reads as TGTGCCAGCGTCCCTCGGGCGGGGAGCTCGTATGGCTACACCTTC. Amino acids: CASVPRAGSSYGYTF.

The V gene is TRBV6-5, the J gene TRBJ1-5, with 7 bases aligning to TRBD1. The J segment lost 6 bases and the V segment lost 6 bases, leaving 8 bases of the junction unmatched. This CDR3 is 14 amino acids long. Germline loops: CDR1 MNHEY, CDR2 SVGAGI. In nucleotides, the CDR3 is TGTGCCAGCAGCCGAGACAGGGTCCCTCAGCCCCAGCATTTT. Its protein product is CASSRDRVPQPQHF.

J is TRBJ2-1 and V is TRBV7-2; TRBD2 matches at 9 bases. The CDR3 extends over 15 amino acids. Germline V gene data show CDR1 as SGHTA and CDR2 as FQGNSA. V dropped 5 bases and J dropped 1; count of bases not matched to a gene: 3. CDR3 bases: TGTGCCAGCAGCCCCCTAGCGGGATCCTACAATGAGCAGTTCTTC. Translating it yields CASSPLAGSYNEQFF.

The CDR3 coding sequence is TGTGCCAGCAGCTTAGTCTTCACTAATGAAAAACTGTTTTTT. It codes for CASSLVFTNEKLFF. The chain recombines TRBV7-2 with TRBJ1-4; D is ambiguous. In germline, CDR1 is SGHTA, CDR2 FQGNSA. This CDR3 comprises 14 residues. V was shortened by 1 base and J by 2 bases, with 5 bases between the two germline ends.

With respect to this clone: At one end the junction does not follow the germline gene, possibly because of a read error. V usage is TRBV7-8 and J usage is TRBJ2-3; 9 nucleotides agree with TRBD2. Germline V gene sequence: CDR1 SGHVS, CDR2 FQNEAQ. CDR3 length: 14 amino acids. For the CDR3, the DNA is TGTGCCAGCAGCATAGCGGGAGAGGGTAATACGCAGTATTTT. Amino acid sequence: CASSIAGEGNTQYF.

The V and J genes are TRBV30 and TRBJ2-2; possible D gene TRBD2, 5 bases. The length of the CDR3 is 13 residues. The germline V gene encodes CDR1 GTSNPN and CDR2 SVGIG (reference sequence). Trimming pared 2 bases from V and 5 bases from J, leaving 9 bases between. CDR3 residues: CAWSRSGTGELFF. The CDR3 coding sequence is TGTGCCTGGAGTAGGAGCGGAACCGGGGAGCTGTTTTTT.

V and J are TRBV7-2 and TRBJ2-1, with 7 bases fitting TRBD2. J gave up 8 bases and V 1 base, and 8 bases lay outside the gene matches. From germline, CDR1 is SGHTA and CDR2 FQGNSA. CDR3 length equals 15 residues. The CDR3 loop reads CASSLEAGWSDEQFF. In DNA form, the CDR3 reads TGTGCCAGCAGCTTAGAAGCGGGATGGAGTGATGAGCAGTTCTTC. Combining the CDR3 with reference TRBV7-2 and TRBJ2-1 gives the whole variable domain GAGVSQSPSNKVTEKGKDVELRCDPISGHTALYWYRQSLGQGLEFLIYFQGNSAPDKSGLPSDRFSAERTGGSVSTLTIQRTQQEDSAVYLCASSLEAGWSDEQFFGPGTRLTVL.

This rearrangement joins TRBV2 to TRBJ1-2; 10 bases are a match to TRBD1. The V gene's germline CDR1 is SNHLY and CDR2 FYNNEI. CDR3 length: 13 residues. V was clipped by 6 bases and J by 5 bases; unmatched bases: 3. The CDR3 region is CASSGDRGYGYTF. DNA of the CDR3: TGTGCCAGCAGCGGGGACAGGGGTTATGGCTACACCTTC.

This clone turned up a few times. The chain combines TRBV30 with TRBJ1-5, with 7 positions matching TRBD1. The CDR3 extends over 15 amino acids. J lost 4 bases, V lost 2 bases, and 8 bases had no gene match. Germline V gives CDR1 GTSNPN, CDR2 SVGIG (reference sequence). CDR3: CAWSPPGTVNQPQHF. CDR3 nucleotides: TGTGCCTGGAGTCCTCCCGGGACAGTAAATCAGCCCCAGCATTTT.

The chain couples TRBV11-2 to TRBJ1-5; 8 positions match TRBD1. Germline V gene lookup returns CDR1 SGHAT and CDR2 FQNNGV. The CDR3 sequence is 15 residues long. Trimming cost V 2 bases and J 7 bases; bases outside gene matches: 7. CDR3: CASSLYLTGGQPQHF. The CDR3 nucleotides are TGTGCCAGCAGCTTATACCTAACAGGGGGACAGCCCCAGCATTTT.

The J gene is TRBJ2-2, the V gene TRBV7-2, with a weak D call TRBD1 (6 bases). The germline V and J ends were trimmed by 6 bases and 4 bases, with 9 bases remaining between them. This CDR3 is 13 amino acids long. Germline V gives CDR1 SGHTA, CDR2 FQGNSA. Here the CDR3 DNA reads TGTGCCAGCAGTGGGACAAGCACCGGGGAGCTGTTTTTT. Protein: CASSGTSTGELFF. The full variable domain, with the rest looked up from reference TRBV7-2 and TRBJ2-2, is GAGVSQSPSNKVTEKGKDVELRCDPISGHTALYWYRQSLGQGLEFLIYFQGNSAPDKSGLPSDRFSAERTGGSVSTLTIQRTQQEDSAVYLCASSGTSTGELFFGEGSRLTVL.

CDR3 sequence: CASSAWWGSRDEKLFF. DNA of the CDR3: TGTGCCAGCAGCGCCTGGTGGGGTAGTCGGGATGAAAAACTGTTTTTT. V is TRBV7-2 and J is TRBJ1-4; D is uncertain. Germline V lookup: CDR1 SGHTA, CDR2 FQGNSA. This CDR3 contains 16 residues. Trimming cost V 5 bases and J 6 bases, with 19 bases left between them. The whole variable domain, filled in from reference TRBV7-2 and TRBJ1-4, reads GAGVSQSPSNKVTEKGKDVELRCDPISGHTALYWYRQSLGQGLEFLIYFQGNSAPDKSGLPSDRFSAERTGGSVSTLTIQRTQQEDSAVYLCASSAWWGSRDEKLFFGSGTQLSVL.

The chain couples TRBV10-3 to TRBJ2-7; the match to TRBD1 covers 11 bases. V shed 8 bases, J shed 5 bases, and the junction held 8 bases outside the gene matches. Germline V gene data show CDR1 as ENHRY and CDR2 as SYGVKD. This CDR3 comprises 14 residues. The CDR3 region has the DNA TGTGCCATCGGGATCCCGGGACAGGGGGACGAGCAGTACTTC. Translating gives CAIGIPGQGDEQYF.

This clone was seen once. The chain is built from TRBV27 and TRBJ2-6, with no clear D. Per the germline V gene, CDR1 is MNHEY and CDR2 is SMNVEV (reference sequence). V was cut by 6 bases and J by 2 bases, with 8 bases left in between. The CDR3 totals 14 residues. CDR3 DNA sequence: TGTGCCAGCAGATTGGCGGCTGGGGCCAACGTCCTGACTTTC. Residues: CASRLAAGANVLTF.